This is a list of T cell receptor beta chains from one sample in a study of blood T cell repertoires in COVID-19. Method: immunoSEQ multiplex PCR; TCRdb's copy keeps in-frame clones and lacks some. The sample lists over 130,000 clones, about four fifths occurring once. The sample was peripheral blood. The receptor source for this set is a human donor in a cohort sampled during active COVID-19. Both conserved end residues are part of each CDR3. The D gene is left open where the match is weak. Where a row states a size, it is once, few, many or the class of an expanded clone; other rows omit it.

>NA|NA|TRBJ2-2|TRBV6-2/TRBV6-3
CASSRDIRTGELFF
TGTGCCAGCAGCCGGGACATTCGGACCGGGGAGCTGTTTTTT
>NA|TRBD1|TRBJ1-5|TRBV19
CASSSYDTGTGPNQPQHF
TGTGCCAGTAGTAGCTATGACACCGGGACAGGGCCCAATCAGCCCCAGCATTTT
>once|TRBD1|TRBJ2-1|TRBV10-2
CATRLQGKVSYNEQFF
TGCGCCACCCGATTACAGGGGAAAGTCTCCTACAATGAGCAGTTCTTC
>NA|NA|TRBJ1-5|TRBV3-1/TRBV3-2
CASSQEPRVEQPQHF
TGTGCCAGCAGCCAAGAACCCAGGGTGGAGCAGCCCCAGCATTTT
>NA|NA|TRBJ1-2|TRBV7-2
CASSFTGYGYTF
TGTGCCAGCAGCTTCACAGGGTATGGCTACACCTTC
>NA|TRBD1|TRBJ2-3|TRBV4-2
CASSQEGTGTTDTQYF
TGTGCCAGCAGCCAAGAAGGGACAGGGACCACAGATACGCAGTATTTT
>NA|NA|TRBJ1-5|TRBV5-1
CASRPGQGRGNQPQHF
TGCGCCAGCAGGCCCGGCCAGGGGAGGGGTAATCAGCCCCAGCATTTT
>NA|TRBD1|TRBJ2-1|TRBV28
CASSLTGVRNEQFF
TGTGCCAGCAGTTTGACAGGGGTTAGGAATGAGCAGTTCTTC
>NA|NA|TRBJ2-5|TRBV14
CASSQDTRGSETQYF
TGTGCCAGCAGCCAAGACACCCGGGGGTCGGAGACCCAGTACTTC
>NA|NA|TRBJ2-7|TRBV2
CASSEVTVSYEQYF
TGTGCCAGCAGTGAGGTAACGGTATCCTACGAGCAGTACTTC
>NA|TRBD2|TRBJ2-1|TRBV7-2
CASSVAGGPNSEQFF
TGTGCCAGCAGCGTAGCGGGGGGGCCTAATTCAGAGCAGTTCTTC
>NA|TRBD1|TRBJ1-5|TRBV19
CASSIETGRQPQHF
TGTGCCAGTAGTATAGAGACAGGGCGACAGCCCCAGCATTTT
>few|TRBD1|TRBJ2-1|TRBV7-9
CASSLDRGNEQFF
TGTGCCAGCAGCTTAGACAGGGGAAATGAGCAGTTCTTC
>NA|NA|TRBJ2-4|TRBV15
CATSRTTPQGIAKNIQYF
TGTGCCACCAGCAGGACTACCCCACAGGGTATTGCCAAAAACATTCAGTACTTC
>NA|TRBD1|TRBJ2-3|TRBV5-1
CASSPDRVTDTQYF
TGCGCCAGCAGCCCGGACAGGGTAACAGATACGCAGTATTTT
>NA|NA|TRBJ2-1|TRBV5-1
CASRGTLADEQFF
TGCGCCAGCAGGGGGACTCTTGCGGATGAGCAGTTCTTC
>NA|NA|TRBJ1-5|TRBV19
CASSSGGGPSNQPQHF
TGTGCCAGTAGTAGCGGTGGCGGGCCTAGCAATCAGCCCCAGCATTTT
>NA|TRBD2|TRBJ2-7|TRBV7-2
CASSSGLGNYEQYF
TGTGCCAGCAGCTCAGGACTAGGGAACTACGAGCAGTACTTC
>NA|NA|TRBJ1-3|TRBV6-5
CASSYGSEGGNTIYF
TGTGCCAGCAGTTACGGTAGTGAGGGAGGAAACACCATATATTTT
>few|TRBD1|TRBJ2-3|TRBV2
CASRGQGTDTQYF
TGTGCCAGCAGGGGACAGGGAACAGATACGCAGTATTTT
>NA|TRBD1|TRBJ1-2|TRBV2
CASSRRAGTDDGYTF
TGTGCCAGCAGTAGAAGGGCAGGGACAGATGATGGCTACACCTTC
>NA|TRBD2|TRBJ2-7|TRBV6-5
CASSFGLAGASYEQYF
TGTGCCAGCAGTTTTGGACTAGCGGGGGCGTCCTACGAGCAGTACTTC
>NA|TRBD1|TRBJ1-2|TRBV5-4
CASSSPGQEILVGYGYTF
TGTGCCAGCAGCTCGCCGGGACAGGAGATCCTAGTGGGCTATGGCTACACCTTC
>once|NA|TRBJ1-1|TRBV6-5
CASSYRGRGGEAFF
TGTGCCAGCAGTTACCGGGGCAGGGGTGGTGAAGCTTTCTTT
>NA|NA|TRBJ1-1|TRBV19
CASRNQRAEAFF
TGTGCCAGTAGAAATCAACGGGCTGAAGCTTTCTTT